This TCR beta chain is from a study of identical twins. Template switching added a universal primer site, and cDNA bore unique molecular identifiers. TCRdb reprocessed the 5' RACE reads with MiXCR, giving one entry per CDR3 protein. The sample yields some 710,000 distinct CDR3 sequences, around 6% seen once. This clonotype was seen repeatedly, ten times or more. The TCR sequence derives from a man aged 18 to 29 in good health. Sequenced input: naive T cells sorted from blood.

CDR3 sequence reads: CASSNTKEGTQYF. DNA for the CDR3: TGTGCCAGCTCCAACACGAAGGAGGGAACGCAGTATTTT. The V gene is TRBV18, the J gene TRBJ2-3; TRBD2 is a possible D gene (6 bases). Trimming removed 6 bases at V and 9 bases at J, with 16 bases between. Germline CDR1 is KGHSH and CDR2 is LQKENI. The CDR3 is 13 residues long.